This T cell receptor beta chain was documented in a study of blood T cell repertoires in COVID-19. Study-wide background: The United States, Italy and Spain provided the acute and convalescent COVID-19 samples.

This table comes from immunoSEQ multiplex PCR, and its TCRdb copy is limited to in-frame clones, with some not included. The sample carries under 150,000 clones, roughly 85% recorded once. Trimming stripped 4 bases from V and 3 bases from J, with 10 bases between. The length of the CDR3 is 14 residues. In germline, CDR1 is SGHTA, CDR2 FQGNSA. The genes are TRBV7-2 and TRBJ1-3, with no clear D. Sequencing input: peripheral blood. The sequence derives from a human donor in a cohort sampled during active COVID-19. The CDR3 region is CASSSSGFGNTIYF. The DNA of the CDR3 is TGTGCCAGCAGCTCCAGCGGTTTTGGAAACACCATATATTTT.